These T cell receptor beta chains were read from a single sample in a study of graft-versus-host responses after intestinal transplantation. What these receptors recognize is not known. Generated by immunoSEQ multiplex PCR, the TCRdb table keeps only in-frame clones and is missing some. This sample has tens of thousands of clones, with about 94% found just once. The input for sequencing was unstimulated CD4+ T cells sorted from spleen or lymph node cells, taken before transplant. The receptors were sampled from a human donor who was the organ donor for an intestinal transplant. Each CDR3 is given with its conserved first and last residue. D genes are given only for firm matches. Only some rows state a clone size, as once, few, many or a class for expanded clones.

d_gene	j_gene	v_gene	abundance	CDR3aa	CDR3nt
TRBD1	TRBJ1-1	TRBV5-1	.	CASSSTPGQMNTEAFF	TGCGCCAGCAGCTCCACACCGGGACAGATGAACACTGAAGCTTTCTTT
.	TRBJ2-3	TRBV5-4	.	CASSLGLGSTDTQYF	TGTGCCAGCAGCTTGGGCTTAGGTAGCACAGATACGCAGTATTTT
TRBD2	TRBJ2-3	TRBV7-9	.	CASSLVSGGAWNTQYF	TGTGCCAGCAGCTTAGTTAGCGGGGGGGCGTGGAATACGCAGTATTTT
TRBD1	TRBJ1-4	TRBV7-9	few	CASSQGTGVYYEKLFF	TGTGCCAGCAGCCAAGGGACAGGGGTTTATTATGAAAAACTGTTTTTT
TRBD1	TRBJ2-5	TRBV5-1	.	CASSSLAGTGSQETQYF	TGCGCCAGCAGCTCACTCGCCGGGACAGGGAGCCAAGAGACCCAGTACTTC
.	TRBJ2-7	TRBV19	.	CATSGAGLETSYEQYF	TGTGCCACTTCAGGGGCCGGCCTGGAAACATCCTACGAGCAGTACTTC
.	TRBJ1-6	TRBV5-1	.	CASKTGHSSYNSPLHF	TGCGCCAGCAAAACGGGACACAGCTCCTATAATTCACCCCTCCACTTT
.	TRBJ2-5	TRBV6-5	.	CASSYSFAGQETQYF	TGTGCCAGCAGTTACTCGTTTGCAGGTCAAGAGACCCAGTACTTC
.	TRBJ2-1	TRBV5-4	.	CASSPTWGVSSYNEQFF	TGTGCCAGCAGCCCGACCTGGGGGGTTAGCTCCTACAATGAGCAGTTCTTC
.	TRBJ2-3	TRBV5-1	once	CASSLEDSSTDTQYF	TGCGCCAGCAGCTTGGAGGACAGCTCCACAGATACGCAGTATTTT
.	TRBJ2-7	TRBV6-6	.	CASTEGGTGFREQYF	TGTGCCAGCACCGAGGGGGGTACAGGGTTTCGCGAGCAGTACTTC
.	TRBJ1-2	TRBV7-2	.	CASSLVPRGDYGYTF	TGTGCCAGCAGCTTAGTCCCCAGGGGCGACTATGGCTACACCTTC
.	TRBJ1-1	TRBV6-5	.	CASSYSRVLNEAFF	TGTGCCAGCAGTTACTCCCGCGTCTTGAATGAAGCTTTCTTT
.	TRBJ2-1	TRBV21-1	.	CASSGGGQKGNNEQFF	TGTGCCAGCAGTGGCGGCGGGCAGAAGGGGAACAATGAGCAGTTCTTC
.	TRBJ1-1	TRBV2	.	CASSEDGGNTEAFF	TGTGCCAGCAGTGAAGACGGCGGGAACACTGAAGCTTTCTTT
TRBD1	TRBJ1-1	TRBV7-6	.	CASSSRQGLMNTEAFF	TGTGCCAGCAGCTCTCGACAGGGCCTAATGAATACTGAAGCTTTCTTT
TRBD1	TRBJ2-7	TRBV28	.	CASSSETGARGEQYF	TGTGCCAGCAGTTCAGAGACAGGGGCCAGGGGAGAGCAGTACTTC
.	TRBJ2-3	TRBV30	.	CAWKTAGVTDTQYF	TGTGCCTGGAAAACCGCAGGAGTCACAGATACGCAGTATTTT
.	TRBJ2-3	TRBV21-1	.	CASSKGGADTQYF	TGTGCCAGCAGCAAAGGGGGCGCAGATACGCAGTATTTT
.	TRBJ2-2	TRBV29-1	.	CSVERQTTGELFF	TGCAGCGTTGAACGGCAGACGACCGGGGAGCTGTTTTTT
TRBD1	TRBJ2-2	TRBV5-6	once	CASSLGTGNTGELFF	TGTGCCAGCAGCTTGGGGACAGGGAACACCGGGGAGCTGTTTTTT
.	TRBJ2-2	TRBV5-5	.	CASSYGQGANTGELFF	TGTGCCAGCAGCTATGGACAAGGGGCGAACACCGGGGAGCTGTTTTTT
.	TRBJ1-4	TRBV19	.	CATNTGRGGSEKLFF	TGTGCCACCAATACGGGCAGGGGTGGTAGTGAAAAACTGTTTTTT
.	TRBJ2-7	TRBV6-1	once	CASSRQRVYEQYF	TGTGCCAGCAGTCGACAGCGCGTCTACGAGCAGTACTTC
.	TRBJ2-2	TRBV30	once	CAWNRASVTGELFF	TGTGCCTGGAATAGGGCTTCGGTCACCGGGGAGCTGTTTTTT
TRBD2	TRBJ2-7	TRBV6-1	.	CASSARSGGITNYEQYF	TGTGCCAGCAGTGCGCGGTCGGGGGGAATAACAAACTACGAGCAGTACTTC
TRBD1	TRBJ1-1	TRBV6-1	.	CASTRGTGRTEAFF	TGTGCCAGCACCCGCGGGACAGGGCGTACTGAAGCTTTCTTT
.	TRBJ1-1	TRBV5-4	.	CASTKTRAGNTEAFF	TGTGCCAGCACCAAAACCAGGGCCGGGAACACTGAAGCTTTCTTT
TRBD1	TRBJ1-3	TRBV2	.	CASSLGQGLSGNTIYF	TGTGCCAGCAGCCTGGGACAGGGGTTATCTGGAAACACCATATATTTT
.	TRBJ1-1	TRBV2	.	CATNNEVSTEAFF	TGTGCCACCAACAACGAGGTTAGCACTGAAGCTTTCTTT
TRBD1	TRBJ1-1	TRBV28	.	CASSAGGTEAFF	TGTGCCAGCAGTGCAGGGGGCACTGAAGCTTTCTTT
.	TRBJ2-1	TRBV28	.	CASSLSGRAYNEQFF	TGTGCCAGCAGTTTGTCTGGCAGGGCTTACAATGAGCAGTTCTTC
.	TRBJ1-4	TRBV6-1	once	CASRSANEKLFF	TGTGCCAGCAGGTCGGCTAATGAAAAACTGTTTTTT
TRBD1	TRBJ2-7	TRBV6-5	.	CASSYSTGWNYEQYF	TGTGCCAGCAGTTACTCGACAGGGTGGAACTACGAGCAGTACTTC
.	TRBJ2-7	TRBV5-4	.	CASSPDQWARDEQYF	TGTGCCAGCAGCCCTGATCAGTGGGCACGCGACGAGCAGTACTTC
TRBD1	TRBJ2-1	TRBV6-6	.	CASSSQGANYNEQFF	TGTGCCAGCAGTTCACAGGGGGCAAACTACAATGAGCAGTTCTTC
.	TRBJ2-3	TRBV7-9	once	CASSLAGPLTDTQYF	TGTGCCAGCAGCTTAGCCGGTCCACTTACAGATACGCAGTATTTT
TRBD2	TRBJ2-1	TRBV19	.	CASSPRTSFSNEQFF	TGTGCCAGTAGTCCTCGGACTAGTTTTTCCAATGAGCAGTTCTTC
.	TRBJ1-1	TRBV2	once	CASSPNTEAFF	TGTGCCAGCAGTCCCAACACTGAAGCTTTCTTT
.	TRBJ1-4	TRBV5-5	.	CASSPARVTNEKLFF	TGTGCCAGCAGCCCCGCCAGGGTAACTAATGAAAAACTGTTTTTT
.	TRBJ1-1	TRBV21-1	.	CASSKGNKTGTEAFF	TGTGCCAGCAGCAAAGGTAACAAAACAGGCACTGAAGCTTTCTTT
TRBD2	TRBJ2-7	TRBV19	.	CASSIGAGVLYEQYF	TGTGCCAGTAGTATAGGCGCGGGGGTACTTTACGAGCAGTACTTC
.	TRBJ1-3	TRBV7-9	once	CASSSLTSGNTIYF	TGTGCCAGCAGCTCTCTAACCTCTGGAAACACCATATATTTT
.	TRBJ2-3	TRBV2	.	CASSVGRVTDTQYF	TGTGCCAGCAGTGTGGGCAGGGTAACAGATACGCAGTATTTT
TRBD1	TRBJ2-2	TRBV28	.	CASSTYRGPGELFF	TGTGCCAGCAGTACCTACAGGGGGCCCGGGGAGCTGTTTTTT
TRBD1	TRBJ2-3	TRBV5-6	.	CASSFGDRSPDTQYF	TGTGCCAGCAGCTTTGGGGACAGGTCCCCAGATACGCAGTATTTT
TRBD2	TRBJ2-1	TRBV7-3	.	CGSLAGLYNEQFF	TGTGGCTCACTAGCGGGGCTGTACAATGAGCAGTTCTTC
.	TRBJ2-1	TRBV14	once	CASSQVRYNEQFF	TGTGCCAGCAGCCAAGTCAGATACAATGAGCAGTTCTTC
.	TRBJ2-1	TRBV30	.	CAWDSSYNEQFF	TGTGCCTGGGACAGCTCCTACAATGAGCAGTTCTTC
.	TRBJ2-5	TRBV18	once	CASSPLKGTQYF	TGTGCCAGCTCACCATTGAAAGGGACCCAGTACTTC
TRBD1	TRBJ2-2	TRBV28	.	CASSLVPSGQGVGGELFF	TGTGCCAGCAGTTTAGTTCCAAGCGGCCAGGGGGTAGGTGGGGAGCTGTTTTTT
.	TRBJ1-3	TRBV7-9	.	CASSPGSVSGNTIYF	TGTGCCAGCAGCCCAGGGAGTGTCTCTGGAAACACCATATATTTT
.	TRBJ2-1	TRBV7-9	.	CASSVTSHEQFF	TGTGCCAGCAGCGTTACCAGCCATGAGCAGTTCTTC
TRBD2	TRBJ2-7	TRBV9	.	CASSGYSGGLGEQYF	TGTGCCAGCAGCGGCTATAGCGGGGGGCTGGGGGAGCAGTACTTC